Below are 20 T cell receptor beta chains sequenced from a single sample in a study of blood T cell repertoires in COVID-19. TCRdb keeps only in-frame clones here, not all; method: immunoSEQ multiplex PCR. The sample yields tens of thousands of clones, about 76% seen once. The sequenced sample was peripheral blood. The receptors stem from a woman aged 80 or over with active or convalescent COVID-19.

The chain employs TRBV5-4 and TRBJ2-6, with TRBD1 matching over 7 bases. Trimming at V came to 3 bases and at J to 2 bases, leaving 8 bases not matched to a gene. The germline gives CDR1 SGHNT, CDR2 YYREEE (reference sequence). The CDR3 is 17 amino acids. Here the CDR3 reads CASSSTPTGAGANVLTF. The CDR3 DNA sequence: TGTGCCAGCAGCTCTACCCCCACAGGGGCTGGGGCCAACGTCCTGACTTTC.

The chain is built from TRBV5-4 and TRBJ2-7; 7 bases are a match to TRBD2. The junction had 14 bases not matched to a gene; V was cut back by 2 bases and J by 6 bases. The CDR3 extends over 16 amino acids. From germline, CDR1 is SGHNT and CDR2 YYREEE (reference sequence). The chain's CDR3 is CASSFGAAATSSEQYF. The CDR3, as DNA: TGTGCCAGCAGCTTTGGGGCGGCCGCGACTAGCAGCGAGCAGTACTTC.

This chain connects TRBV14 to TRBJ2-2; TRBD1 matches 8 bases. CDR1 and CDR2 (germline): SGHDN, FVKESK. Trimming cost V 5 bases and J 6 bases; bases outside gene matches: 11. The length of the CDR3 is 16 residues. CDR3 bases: TGTGCCAGCAGCGCGATCCGAGGACAGGGTCCCGGGGAGCTGTTTTTT. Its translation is CASSAIRGQGPGELFF.

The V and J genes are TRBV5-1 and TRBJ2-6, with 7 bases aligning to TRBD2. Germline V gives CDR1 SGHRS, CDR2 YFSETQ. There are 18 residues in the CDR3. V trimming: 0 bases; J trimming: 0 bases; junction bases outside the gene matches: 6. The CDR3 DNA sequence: TGCGCCAGCAGCTTGGTGGGAGGGCCTAACTCTGGGGCCAACGTCCTGACTTTC. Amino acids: CASSLVGGPNSGANVLTF.

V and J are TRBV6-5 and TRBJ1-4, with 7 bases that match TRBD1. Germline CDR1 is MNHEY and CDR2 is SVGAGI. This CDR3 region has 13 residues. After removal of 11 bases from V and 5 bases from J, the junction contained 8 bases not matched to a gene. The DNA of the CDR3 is TGTGCCGGCTCAACAGGGGCGAATGAAAAACTGTTTTTT. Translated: CAGSTGANEKLFF.

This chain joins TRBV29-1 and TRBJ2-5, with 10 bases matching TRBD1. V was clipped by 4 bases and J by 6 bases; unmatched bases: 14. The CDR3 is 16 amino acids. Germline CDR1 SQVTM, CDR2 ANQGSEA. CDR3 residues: CSVALRTGGGVKTQYF. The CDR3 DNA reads TGCAGCGTTGCCCTAAGGACAGGGGGTGGCGTAAAGACCCAGTACTTC.

CDR3 sequence: CASSEARWAGDYTDTQYF. The CDR3 DNA sequence: TGTGCCAGCAGTGAAGCGCGTTGGGCGGGAGACTACACAGATACGCAGTATTTT. The V call is TRBV6-1, the J call TRBJ2-3; 7 bases line up with TRBD2. The CDR3 runs to 18 residues. Germline CDR1 is MNHNS and CDR2 is SASEGT. The V segment lost 0 bases and the J segment 2 bases; nucleotides outside the gene matches: 11.

The CDR3 region has the DNA TGTGCCAGCAGCCCACGGGGGGCGAGTGGCTACACCTTC. It specifies CASSPRGASGYTF. The V and J genes are TRBV6-6 and TRBJ1-2, with D possibly TRBD1 on 6 matching bases. Deletions cut 6 bases from V and 7 bases from J, with 15 bases between. The V gene's germline CDR1 is MNHNY and CDR2 SVGAGI (reference sequence). The CDR3 is made up of 13 amino acids.

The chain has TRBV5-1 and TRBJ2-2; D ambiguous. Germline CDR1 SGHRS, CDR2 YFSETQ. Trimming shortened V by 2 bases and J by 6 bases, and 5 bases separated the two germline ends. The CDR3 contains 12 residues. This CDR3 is CASSFTAGELFF. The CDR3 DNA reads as TGCGCCAGCAGCTTCACGGCCGGGGAGCTGTTTTTT.

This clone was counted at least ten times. This CDR3 is CASSLFGEGEAEAFF. Here the CDR3 DNA reads TGTGCCAGCAGTTTATTCGGGGAGGGAGAGGCTGAAGCTTTCTTT. J is TRBJ1-1 and V is TRBV27; D gene unclear. Germline V CDR1 and CDR2: MNHEY, SMNVEV (reference sequence). CDR3 length: 15 residues. Trimming removed 1 base at V and 6 bases at J, with 15 bases between.

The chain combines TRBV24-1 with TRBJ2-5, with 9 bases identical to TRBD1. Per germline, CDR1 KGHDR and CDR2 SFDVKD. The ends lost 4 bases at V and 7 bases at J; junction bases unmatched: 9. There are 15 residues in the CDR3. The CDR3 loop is CATSEHTGQGGTQYF. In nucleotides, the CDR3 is TGTGCCACCAGTGAGCATACGGGACAGGGAGGGACCCAGTACTTC.

In DNA, the CDR3 is TGCGCCAGCAGTGAGTCAGGGACAGGGGAGTACGAGCAGTACTTC. Translated: CASSESGTGEYEQYF. The rearrangement uses TRBV10-2 and TRBJ2-7, with 10 nucleotides matching TRBD1. V lost 0 bases to trimming and J lost 4 bases; unmatched junction nucleotides: 3. CDR1 is WSHSY and CDR2 is SAAADI in the germline V gene. The CDR3 is made up of 15 amino acids.

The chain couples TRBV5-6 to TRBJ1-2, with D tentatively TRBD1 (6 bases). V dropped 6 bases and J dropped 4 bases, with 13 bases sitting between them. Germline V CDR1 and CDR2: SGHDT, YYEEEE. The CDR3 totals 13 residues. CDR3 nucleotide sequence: TGTGCCAGCACCCAGGGACAAAGCTATGGCTACACCTTC. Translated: CASTQGQSYGYTF.

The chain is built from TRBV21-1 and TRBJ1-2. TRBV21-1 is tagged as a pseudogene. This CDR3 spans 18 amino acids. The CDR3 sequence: CAPIKPRGGARGNYGYTF. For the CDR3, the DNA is TGTGCCCCCATTAAACCGAGGGGGGGGGCGCGAGGAAACTATGGCTACACCTTC.

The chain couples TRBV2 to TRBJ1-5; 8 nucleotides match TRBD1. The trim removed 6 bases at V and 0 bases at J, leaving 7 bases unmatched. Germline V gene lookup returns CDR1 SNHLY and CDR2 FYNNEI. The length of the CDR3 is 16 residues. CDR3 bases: TGTGCCAGCAGCCGGGACAGGACCTATAGCAATCAGCCCCAGCATTTT. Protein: CASSRDRTYSNQPQHF. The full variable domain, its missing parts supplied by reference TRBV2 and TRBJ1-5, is EPEVTQTPSHQVTQMGQEVILRCVPISNHLYFYWYRQILGQKVEFLVSFYNNEISEKSEIFDDQFSVERPDGSNFTLKIRSTKLEDSAMYFCASSRDRTYSNQPQHFGDGTRLSIL.

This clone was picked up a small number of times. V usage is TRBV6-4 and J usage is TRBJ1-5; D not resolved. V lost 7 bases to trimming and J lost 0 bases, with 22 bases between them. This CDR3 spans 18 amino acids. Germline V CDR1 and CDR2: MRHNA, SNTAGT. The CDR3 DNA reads TGTGCCAGCACCGAGCGGGGTAGGCGCAACTATAGCAATCAGCCCCAGCATTTT. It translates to CASTERGRRNYSNQPQHF.

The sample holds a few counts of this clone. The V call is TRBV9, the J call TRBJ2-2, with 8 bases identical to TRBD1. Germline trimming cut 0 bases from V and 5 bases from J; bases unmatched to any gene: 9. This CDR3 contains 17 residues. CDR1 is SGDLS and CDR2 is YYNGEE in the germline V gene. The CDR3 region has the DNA TGTGCCAGCAGCGTAGCTTGGCAGGGGGCCATTACCGGGGAGCTGTTTTTT. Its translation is CASSVAWQGAITGELFF.

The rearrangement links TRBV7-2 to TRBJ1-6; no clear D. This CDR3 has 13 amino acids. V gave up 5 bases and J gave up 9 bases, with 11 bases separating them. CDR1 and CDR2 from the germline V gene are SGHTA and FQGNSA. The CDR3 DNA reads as TGTGCCAGCAGCACGTCAGCGATTTCACCCCTCCACTTT. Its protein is CASSTSAISPLHF.

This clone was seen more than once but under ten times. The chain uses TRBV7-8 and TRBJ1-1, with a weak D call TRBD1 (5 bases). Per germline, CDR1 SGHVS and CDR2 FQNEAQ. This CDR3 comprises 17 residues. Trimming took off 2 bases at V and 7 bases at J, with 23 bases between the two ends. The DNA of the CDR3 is TGTGCCAGCAGCTTATCTATAAGGGGTCGTGTAGGCAATGAAGCTTTCTTT. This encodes CASSLSIRGRVGNEAFF.

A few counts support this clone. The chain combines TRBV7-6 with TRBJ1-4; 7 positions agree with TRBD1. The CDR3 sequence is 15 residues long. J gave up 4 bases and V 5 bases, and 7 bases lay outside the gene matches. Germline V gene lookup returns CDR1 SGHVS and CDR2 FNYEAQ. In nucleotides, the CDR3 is TGTGCCAGCAGCCGGACCGGGACAGTTAATGAAAAACTGTTTTTT. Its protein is CASSRTGTVNEKLFF.